The 25 T cell receptor beta chains reported below all come from one sample, sequenced in a study of T cell clonality in common variable immunodeficiency. TCRdb keeps only in-frame clones here, not all; method: immunoSEQ multiplex PCR. The sample was found to contain some 30,000 clones, and every one recurs. Sequenced: peripheral blood mononuclear cells. The receptors originated from a person aged 18 to 75 in good health.

At least ten counts were recorded for this clone. The CDR3 extends 3 residues past the end of the read, so its final part is completed from the germline J gene. V usage is TRBV2 and J usage is TRBJ1-5; D gene uncertain. Germline loops: CDR1 SNHLY, CDR2 FYNNEI. The CDR3 has 14 amino acids. V was trimmed by 4 bases and J by 2 bases, leaving 9 bases between them. CDR3 DNA (partial): TGTGCCAGCAGTGTCAGAGTGGGCAATCAGCCC. It yields the protein CASSVRVGNQP. The entire CDR3 protein reads CASSVRVGNQPQHF.

This clone has only a few counts. The CDR3 is cut off 3 residues early in the read; its end comes from the germline J gene. The V call is TRBV20-1, the J call TRBJ2-3; no clear D gene. Per the germline V gene, CDR1 is DFQATT and CDR2 is SNEGSKA (reference sequence). The CDR3 sequence is 14 residues long. CDR3 protein: CSASTTAGDQPQYF. The CDR3 bases that were read are TGCAGTGCTAGTACGACGGCAGGTGATCAGCCG.

This clone has a count of ten or more. The DNA ends 3 residues before the CDR3 does, and the rest of the CDR3 is filled in from the germline J gene. V and J are TRBV7-3 and TRBJ2-2; 9 nucleotides line up with TRBD2. Germline CDR1 is SGHTA and CDR2 is FQGTGA. There are 16 residues in the CDR3. V was clipped by 4 bases and J by 2 bases; unmatched bases: 5. The covered CDR3 bases are TGTGCCAGCAGCTCCCCTAGCGGGGCAAACACCGGGGAG. This gives the protein CASSSPSGANTGE. The full-length CDR3 reads as CASSSPSGANTGELFF.

Many counts were recorded for this clone. The read ends 3 residues before the CDR3 terminus; that terminus is restored from the germline J gene. V usage is TRBV7-3 and J usage is TRBJ2-2; 12 bases fit TRBD2. Trimming removed 6 bases from V and 4 bases from J; junction bases left unmatched: 0. The CDR3 loop spans 14 amino acids. The germline V gene has CDR1 SGHTA and CDR2 FQGTGA. The CDR3 DNA, read in part, is TGTGCCAGCAGACTAGCGGGGGGCACCGGGGAG. Residues: CASRLAGGTGE. The full CDR3 protein is CASRLAGGTGELFF.

Ten or more counts support this clone. CDR3 sequence reads: CAISPTGSGANVLTF. The covered CDR3 bases are TGTGCCATCAGTCCAACAGGGTCTGGGGCCAACGTC. This sequence joins TRBV10-3 and TRBJ2-6, with D tentatively TRBD1 (6 bases). The observed sequence ends 3 residues before the CDR3 terminus, with the missing tail filled in from the germline J gene. This CDR3 has 15 residues. V gave up 5 bases and J gave up 1 base, with 9 bases separating them. CDR1 is ENHRY, CDR2 SYGVKD, per germline.

The table lists this clone with many counts. Read coverage stops 3 residues before the CDR3 terminus; the germline J gene supplies the remainder. The chain joins TRBV4-1 to TRBJ2-3, with 10 bases fitting TRBD2. CDR1 MGHRA and CDR2 YSYEKL come from the germline V gene. CDR3 length: 17 residues. V gave up 2 bases and J gave up 4 bases; unmatched junction bases: 9. The part of the CDR3 DNA that was read is TGCGCCAGCAGCCAATCTGGGAGCGGGAGGGTCCCAGATACG. It encodes CASSQSGSGRVPDT. The full CDR3 reads CASSQSGSGRVPDTQYF.

This clone was picked up many times. CDR3 in amino acids: CASSLGGAGEVETQYF. The sequenced CDR3 bases are TGTGCCAGCAGCCTCGGGGGGGCGGGAGAGGTAGAGACC. This chain links TRBV7-3 with TRBJ2-5; TRBD2 matches at 8 bases. The read halts 3 residues ahead of the CDR3 end, with the missing end drawn from the germline J gene. CDR1 is SGHTA and CDR2 is FQGTGA in the germline V gene. With V trimmed by 5 bases and J by 4 bases, 12 bases remained unmatched. This CDR3 comprises 16 residues.

To note about this clone: The read is 3 residues too short to cover the CDR3 end, so that end is filled in from the germline J gene. The chain recombines TRBV11-1 with TRBJ2-5; 7 positions match TRBD1. Trimming at V came to 1 base and at J to 7 bases, leaving 6 bases not matched to a gene. The CDR3 is 14 residues long. From germline, CDR1 is SGHAT and CDR2 FQDESV (reference sequence). The covered CDR3 bases are TGTGCCAGCAGCTTAGGACAGGGCGAAGGGACC. It translates to CASSLGQGEGT. The CDR3 in full is CASSLGQGEGTQYF. Full variable domain (missing parts from reference TRBV11-1 and TRBJ2-5): EAEVAQSPRYKITEKSQAVAFWCDPISGHATLYWYRQILGQGPELLVQFQDESVVDDSQLPKDRFSAERLKGVDSTLKIQPAELGDSAMYLCASSLGQGEGTQYFGPGTRLLVL.

This clone was picked up many times. The CDR3 end is not reached by the read, which stops 3 residues before it; the germline J gene fills it in. This chain uses TRBV9 with TRBJ1-5, with a weak D call TRBD1 (5 bases). Germline CDR1 reads SGDLS; CDR2 reads YYNGEE. The CDR3 runs 13 residues. V dropped 3 bases and J dropped 7 bases, with 11 bases sitting between them. The CDR3 here is CASSADTSQPQHF. The CDR3 bases that were read are TGTGCCAGCAGCGCGGACACGAGCCAGCCC.

This clone appeared a few times. The missing CDR3 end, 3 residues past where the read stops, is filled in from the germline J gene. The chain employs TRBV7-8 and TRBJ1-3; 9 bases fit TRBD1. Germline CDR1 SGHVS, CDR2 FQNEAQ. This CDR3 spans 15 amino acids. V shed 1 base, J shed 4 bases, and the junction held 2 bases outside the gene matches. This CDR3 reads CASSLGDREGNTIYF. CDR3 DNA (partial): TGTGCCAGCAGCTTAGGGGACAGGGAGGGAAACACC.

This clone appeared many times. One junction end disagrees with the germline gene, perhaps due to a read error. The CDR3 spells CASSLNNNEQFF. Partial CDR3 DNA: TGCGCTAGCAGCTTGAACAACAATGAG. This chain connects TRBV5-1 to TRBJ2-1; D ambiguous. From the germline J gene comes the end of the CDR3, since the read stops 3 residues before it. Germline-derived CDR1 and CDR2 are SGHRS and YFSETQ. CDR3 size: 12 residues.

Of note for this clone: The read gets to within 3 residues of the CDR3 end, and the germline J gene fills in the rest. This chain connects TRBV5-6 to TRBJ1-1; possibly TRBD1 for D (6 bases). Germline V gene sequence: CDR1 SGHDT, CDR2 YYEEEE. The CDR3 covers 13 residues. The DNA read from the CDR3 is TGTGCCAGCAGCTTGGAGGGGGATGAGGAA. This translates into CASSLEGDEE. The CDR3 as a whole reads CASSLEGDEEAFF.

The table lists this clone with many counts. The read gets to within 3 residues of the CDR3 end, and the germline J gene fills in the rest. The rearrangement links TRBV7-3 to TRBJ2-3; a possible D gene is TRBD1 (6 bases). Germline lookup yields CDR1 SGHTA and CDR2 FQGTGA. CDR3 size: 14 residues. Trimming removed 5 bases from V and 4 bases from J, with 13 bases in between. Partial CDR3 DNA: TGTGCCAGCAGCCAGGGGTCTACCTCAGATACG. Residues: CASSQGSTSDT. The whole CDR3 region reads CASSQGSTSDTQYF.

In its sample, this clone was seen many times. The read ends 3 residues before the CDR3 terminus; that terminus is restored from the germline J gene. The rearrangement uses TRBV11-2 and TRBJ1-2, with no clear D. The CDR3 length is 14 residues. CDR1 is SGHAT, CDR2 FQNNGV, per germline. V was clipped by 2 bases and J by 5 bases, with 12 bases between them. CDR3 loop: CASSLTQESYGYTF. The DNA read from the CDR3 is TGTGCCAGCAGCTTAACGCAGGAATCTTATGGC. The complete variable domain, with remaining parts taken from reference TRBV11-2 and TRBJ1-2, reads EAGVAQSPRYKIIEKRQSVAFWCNPISGHATLYWYQQILGQGPKLLIQFQNNGVVDDSQLPKDRFSAERLKGVDSTLKIQPAKLEDSAVYLCASSLTQESYGYTFGSGTRLTVV.

This clone was picked up many times. The CDR3 extends 3 residues past the end of the read, so its final part is completed from the germline J gene. V and J are TRBV19 and TRBJ1-2; D is ambiguous. V was cut by 7 bases and J by 2 bases, with 14 bases left in between. CDR3 length equals 14 residues. CDR1 is LNHDA and CDR2 is SQIVND in the germline V gene (reference sequence). The CDR3 DNA, read in part, is TGTGCCAGTACCCCGGGTTCAGTGAACTATGGC. Its translation is CASTPGSVNYG. The CDR3 in its entirety is CASTPGSVNYGYTF.

In this sample, this clone turned up a few times. The read stops 3 residues short of the end of the CDR3; the missing end is completed from the germline J gene. This chain joins TRBV19 and TRBJ1-5; weak D call: TRBD1 (6 bases). Germline CDR1 and CDR2: LNHDA and SQIVND (reference sequence). V was trimmed by 2 bases and J by 5 bases, leaving 13 bases between them. CDR3 size: 15 residues. The sequenced part of the CDR3 DNA is TGTGCCAGTAGTATACAGGGGACGGGGCATCAGCCC. This codes for CASSIQGTGHQP. The complete CDR3 protein is CASSIQGTGHQPQHF.

This clone showed up many times. With the read ending 3 residues before the CDR3 end, the germline J gene is used to fill in that end. The genes are TRBV29-1 and TRBJ1-1; maybe TRBD1 (6 bases). Germline-derived CDR1 and CDR2 are SQVTM and ANQGSEA. This CDR3 is built from 13 residues. The part of the CDR3 DNA that was read is TGCAGCGTTGAATCCGTCGCGGGGGCAGAA. This codes for CSVESVAGAE. The whole CDR3 protein is CSVESVAGAEAFF.

At least ten counts were recorded for this clone. From the germline J gene comes the end of the CDR3, since the read stops 3 residues before it. V and J are TRBV4-2 and TRBJ1-6; D is possibly TRBD1 (6 bases). V was cut by 2 bases and J by 8 bases, with 13 bases left in between. Per germline, CDR1 LGHNA and CDR2 YNFKEQ. The CDR3 runs to 15 residues. CDR3 protein: CASSQPRTDYSPLHF. The DNA read from the CDR3 is TGTGCCAGCAGCCAACCCCGGACAGACTATTCACCC.

Judged by abundance, this clone is medium-sized. The read ends 3 residues shy of where the CDR3 ends; the end is completed using the germline J gene. This chain links TRBV4-2 with TRBJ1-1; D possibly corresponds to TRBD1 (6 bases). The CDR3 sequence is 20 residues long. The germline V and J ends were trimmed by 4 bases and 4 bases, with 31 bases remaining between them. The germline CDR1 and CDR2 sequences are LGHNA and YNFKEQ. CDR3 sequence: CASSPLRMTGHPLPSTEAFF. CDR3 DNA (partial): TGTGCCAGCAGCCCCCTACGGATGACAGGTCATCCCCTCCCTAGCACTGAA.

This clone was observed many times. The CDR3 extends 3 residues past the end of the read, so its final part is completed from the germline J gene. The gene calls are TRBV20-1 and TRBJ1-1; D remains unclear. This CDR3 spans 13 amino acids. V was trimmed by 2 bases and J by 1 base, leaving 8 bases between them. The germline V gene encodes CDR1 DFQATT and CDR2 SNEGSKA (reference sequence). The CDR3 bases that were read are TGCAGTGCTAGACACCCGGGGAACACTGAA. Translation gives CSARHPGNTE. The full-length CDR3 reads as CSARHPGNTEAFF.

Note on this clone: The read stops 3 residues short of the end of the CDR3; the missing end is completed from the germline J gene. The rearrangement links TRBV7-3 to TRBJ2-7, with 8 bases that match TRBD1. The V and J ends lost 5 bases and 5 bases, in that order; junction bases with no gene match: 11. Germline CDR1 reads SGHTA; CDR2 reads FQGTGA. This CDR3 comprises 15 residues. The CDR3 region is CASSELGQGRHEQYF. The DNA read from the CDR3 is TGTGCCAGCAGCGAGCTAGGACAGGGTCGCCACGAG. Full variable domain (outside the CDR3, taken from reference TRBV7-3 and TRBJ2-7): GAGVSQTPSNKVTEKGKYVELRCDPISGHTALYWYRQSLGQGPEFLIYFQGTGAADDSGLPNDRFFAVRPEGSVSTLKIQRTERGDSAVYLCASSELGQGRHEQYFGPGTRLTVT.

This clone was seen many times. The read ends 3 residues early relative to the CDR3; the germline J gene fills the gap. The rearrangement joins TRBV5-1 to TRBJ1-1; D perhaps matches TRBD1 (5 bases). CDR1 is SGHRS, CDR2 YFSETQ, per germline. V was trimmed by 5 bases and J by 3 bases, leaving 11 bases between them. The length of the CDR3 is 13 residues. The CDR3 is CASRPPRDTEAFF. The sequenced part of the CDR3 DNA is TGCGCCAGCAGGCCGCCCAGGGACACTGAA.

This clone was observed at least ten times. Coverage ceases 3 residues before the CDR3 finishes, and the germline J gene fills in the end. The genes are TRBV9 and TRBJ2-3, with D tentatively TRBD1 or TRBD2 (5 bases each). Germline V gene sequence: CDR1 SGDLS, CDR2 YYNGEE. The CDR3 runs 15 residues. The V and J ends lost 0 bases and 2 bases respectively, with 10 bases between them. The CDR3 is CASSVGGADTDTQYF. The CDR3 bases that were read are TGTGCCAGCAGCGTAGGAGGGGCCGACACAGATACG.

Only a few counts were recorded for this clone. Sequencing ends 3 residues short of the CDR3 end; the germline J gene provides the rest. The chain recombines TRBV7-6 with TRBJ2-7; 9 bases map to TRBD1. After removal of 4 bases from V and 6 bases from J, the junction contained 13 bases not matched to a gene. Germline loops: CDR1 SGHVS, CDR2 FNYEAQ. This CDR3 spans 16 amino acids. The CDR3 bases that were read are TGTGCCAGCAGCTCCCTTCCCCCCGGGACAGGGAGCGAG. It specifies CASSSLPPGTGSE. From start to end, the CDR3 is CASSSLPPGTGSEQYF.

This clone was seen a handful of times. The read stops 3 residues short of the end of the CDR3; the missing end is completed from the germline J gene. The J gene is TRBJ2-5, the V gene TRBV2; D is unclear. V lost 6 bases and J 5 bases, leaving 7 bases between the germline ends. The CDR3 runs 11 residues. Germline V lookup: CDR1 SNHLY, CDR2 FYNNEI. The part of the CDR3 DNA that was read is TGTGCCAGCAGCCCCGGGGAGACC. Translating it yields CASSPGET. In full, the CDR3 reads CASSPGETQYF.